This T cell receptor (beta chain) was found in a study of PD-1 blockade in classical Hodgkin lymphoma. Assay: immunoSEQ multiplex PCR; the TCRdb copy retains only in-frame clones and omits some. This table holds roughly 60,000 clones, roughly nine tenths found once. The CDR3 covers 15 residues. Germline V gene lookup returns CDR1 LNHDA and CDR2 SQIVND (reference sequence). Trimming pared 4 bases from V and 0 bases from J, leaving 12 bases between. There was relapse after autologous stem cell transplantation in every patient, and there was variation in brentuximab vedotin exposure. The sequencing here drew on peripheral blood mononuclear cells (PBMCs), taken at baseline. This TCR was recovered from a human donor with classical Hodgkin lymphoma. This sequence joins TRBV19 and TRBJ1-1; TRBD1 is a possible D gene (6 bases). The CDR3 region is CASSTTQGLNTEAFF. DNA for the CDR3: TGTGCCAGTAGTACAACACAGGGCTTGAACACTGAAGCTTTCTTT.